This T cell receptor (beta chain) appears in the sequencing data of a study of cytomegalovirus exposure and HLA in healthy donors. 13 Jbeta primers and 60 Vbeta primers were used for the PCR. The repertoire was sequenced with immunoSEQ multiplex PCR; TCRdb's copy has only in-frame clones and lacks some. The sample contains 150,000 or so clones, around 80% of which appear only once. Study-wide findings and caveats: Most TCR beta V segments were productive about 90% or about 30% of the time in an earlier analysis. A link between a missense DCLRE1C variant and TCR beta V- and J-gene trimming emerged from a later analysis. The classifier reportedly diagnosed cytomegalovirus status with high sensitivity and specificity.

The sample holds a few counts of this clone. Its cognate antigen is unknown. The V and J ends lost 0 bases and 1 base respectively, with 10 bases between them. The CDR3 loop spans 15 amino acids. Germline V lookup: CDR1 SGHNT, CDR2 YYREEE (reference sequence). The sequenced sample was PBMCs. The chain links TRBV5-4 to TRBJ1-1; D not certain. The TCR was taken from a man between 25 and 39 years old in good health and CMV-seropositive. The CDR3, as DNA: TGTGCCAGCAGCTTGGCCTCAGCAGGGAACACTGAAGCTTTCTTT. This sequence encodes CASSLASAGNTEAFF.